There are a few counts of the clone carrying this T cell receptor beta chain. This record comes from a study of low-dose radiotherapy and immunotherapy resistance in tumors. Overall study context: With fractions of 0.5 Gy given every 2 weeks, Cohort 1 accumulated a total of 6.5 Gy. Intravenous administration to patients comprised nivolumab at 240 mg every two weeks and ipilimumab at 1 mg/kg every six weeks. Patients' oral aspirin dose was 300 mg daily across four cycles from cycle 1 day 1.

TRAV and TRBV primers primed cDNA for both TCRalpha and TCRbeta. Using a constant-region primer together with a V-primer adapter, TCRs were subjected to 20 PCR cycles of amplification. TCRdb reprocessed the reads via MiXCR and lists one record per CDR3 protein. The sample holds about 60,000 distinct CDR3 sequences, approximately 26% seen once. Germline V gene lookup returns CDR1 SGHAT and CDR2 FQNNGV. The CDR3 runs to 16 residues. The J segment lost 3 bases and the V segment lost 2 bases, leaving 7 bases of the junction unmatched. Time point meaning: before trial treatment. Donors were given nivolumab, ipilimumab, aspirin, low-dose cyclophosphamide and low-dose radiotherapy.

This clonotype was sampled from a male donor with prostate cancer. Sequencing was performed on PBMCs, taken before treatment. The chain combines TRBV11-2 with TRBJ2-1, with 7 bases lining up with TRBD2. The CDR3 sequence is CASSLRLADLYNEQFF. The CDR3 coding sequence is TGTGCCAGCAGCTTAAGACTAGCAGACCTCTACAATGAGCAGTTCTTC.